Listed below are T cell receptor beta chains from one sample, sequenced in a study of post-analysis software for immune sequencing data. TCRdb fed the PCR reads into MiXCR, producing one record per CDR3 protein. The table shows about 760,000 distinct CDR3 sequences, with about 32% occurring only once. Sequenced material: blood. Receptors originate from a girl between 10 and 17 years old with multiple sclerosis. Each CDR3 is given with its conserved first and last residue. D genes are given only for firm matches. Size tells how often a clone was seen (once, few, many) or the class of an expanded clone, and some rows leave it out.

TRBV5-1	NA	TRBD2	TRBJ2-3	CASSLASRLAGSTDTKYF	TGCGCCAGCAGCTTGGCCAGTAGACTAGCGGGGAGTACAGATACGAAGTATTTT
TRBV5-1	many	NA	TRBJ2-5	CASSMEETQYF	TGCGCCAGCAGCATGGAAGAGACCCAGTACTTC
TRBV24-1	NA	TRBD1	TRBJ2-1	CATGQGINEQFF	TGTGCCACAGGACAGGGGATCAATGAGCAGTTCTTC
TRBV24-1	few	NA	TRBJ2-1	CATGGDRYNEQFF	TGTGCCACCGGAGGTGACAGGTACAATGAGCAGTTCTTC
TRBV4-1	NA	NA	TRBJ1-2	CASSQGFGTAYGYTF	TGCGCCAGCAGCCAAGGGTTTGGTACAGCCTATGGCTACACCTTC
TRBV7-2	many	TRBD1	TRBJ2-5	CASSERTGGFGETQYF	TGTGCCAGCAGCGAGAGGACAGGGGGGTTCGGTGAGACCCAGTACTTC
TRBV20-1	NA	NA	TRBJ1-2	CSTRDPTGINYGYTF	TGCAGTACTAGAGACCCCACGGGGATTAACTATGGCTACACCTTC
TRBV11-3	NA	NA	TRBJ2-1	CASSLGNSENEQFF	TGTGCCAGCAGCTTAGGCAACTCCGAGAATGAGCAGTTCTTC
TRBV9	once	TRBD2	TRBJ2-7	CASSERTSGRRCNYEQYF	TGTGCCAGCAGCGAACGGACTAGCGGGAGGCGCTGCAACTACGAGCAGTACTTC
TRBV7-9	NA	NA	TRBJ2-7	CASSLWDSPGSYEQYF	TGTGCCAGCAGCCTCTGGGATTCTCCCGGCTCCTACGAGCAGTACTTC
TRBV12-3/TRBV12-4	NA	NA	TRBJ1-2	CASSFRLGVRDYGYTF	TGTGCCAGCAGTTTTAGGTTGGGGGTACGGGACTATGGCTACACCTTC
TRBV5-1	few	TRBD1	TRBJ2-1	CASSPGTGVNPAYNEQFF	TGCGCCAGCAGCCCCGGGACAGGGGTCAACCCAGCCTACAATGAGCAGTTCTTC
TRBV12-5	few	NA	TRBJ2-1	CASGLGGANEQFF	TGTGCTAGTGGTTTGGGGGGGGCGAATGAGCAGTTCTTC
TRBV5-1	few	TRBD1	TRBJ1-2	CASSSGQGYGGYTF	TGCGCCAGCAGCTCGGGACAGGGGTACGGTGGCTACACCTTC
TRBV5-1	NA	TRBD1	TRBJ1-1	CASSQTGGQDAEAFF	TGCGCCAGCAGCCAAACAGGGGGCCAGGACGCTGAAGCTTTCTTT
TRBV20-1	once	NA	TRBJ2-5	CSARDRVLETQYF	TGCAGTGCCAGAGACCGGGTCCTGGAGACCCAGTACTTC
TRBV27	few	TRBD1	TRBJ2-1	CASRKGGQGVNEQFF	TGTGCCAGCAGGAAAGGGGGACAGGGGGTAAATGAGCAGTTCTTC
TRBV5-1	NA	NA	TRBJ2-1	CASSLQASAYNEQFF	TGCGCCAGCAGCTTGCAGGCTAGCGCGTACAATGAGCAGTTCTTC
TRBV24-1	many	NA	TRBJ1-2	CATSQGDYGYTF	TGTGCCACCTCACAGGGAGACTATGGCTACACCTTC
TRBV20-1	NA	NA	TRBJ2-3	CSARGVTDTQYF	TGCAGTGCTAGAGGGGTCACAGATACGCAGTATTTT
TRBV12-3/TRBV12-4	NA	NA	TRBJ1-4	CASSFMTTNEKRFF	TGTGCCAGCAGTTTTATGACAACTAATGAAAAACGGTTTTTT
TRBV24-1	NA	NA	TRBJ2-4	CATQGAKNIQYF	TGTGCCACCCAGGGGGCCAAAAACATTCAGTACTTC
TRBV28	NA	NA	TRBJ2-3	CASPPTGDFSTDTQYF	TGTGCCAGCCCTCCGACAGGAGACTTTAGCACAGATACGCAGTATTTT
TRBV3-1	few	TRBD2	TRBJ2-6	CASRGGASSGANVLTF	TGTGCCAGCCGGGGGGGGGCAAGCTCTGGGGCCAACGTCCTGACTTTC
TRBV7-2	NA	NA	TRBJ2-5	CASSPRSSAQETQYF	TGTGCCAGCAGCCCCCGTTCTAGCGCCCAAGAGACCCAGTACTTC
TRBV2	NA	NA	TRBJ1-5	CASSVGPRSNQPQHF	TGTGCCTCCAGTGTAGGCCCCAGGAGCAATCAGCCCCAGCATTTT
TRBV3-1	NA	NA	TRBJ1-4	CASSQDQAAGNEKLFF	TGTGCCAGCAGCCAAGATCAGGCAGCCGGTAATGAAAAACTGTTTTTT
TRBV5-1	few	TRBD2	TRBJ2-1	CASSLPLAGVYNEQFF	TGCGCCAGCAGCCTCCCCTTAGCGGGGGTTTACAATGAGCAGTTCTTC
TRBV7-2	many	TRBD2	TRBJ2-7	CASSSPGASGTPEQYF	TGTGCCAGCAGCTCCCCCGGGGCTAGCGGGACCCCCGAGCAGTACTTC
TRBV20-1	few	NA	TRBJ1-5	CGTLNGNQPQHF	TGCGGGACTCTGAACGGCAATCAGCCCCAGCATTTT
TRBV20-1	NA	TRBD1	TRBJ2-7	CSASVIHRGYEQYF	TGCAGTGCTAGTGTGATTCACAGGGGCTACGAGCAGTACTTC
TRBV9	few	NA	TRBJ2-7	CASSVVAISGTREQYF	TGTGCCAGCAGCGTAGTTGCGATCAGCGGCACAAGGGAGCAGTACTTC
TRBV6-5	NA	NA	TRBJ2-2	CASSAITGAGELFF	TGTGCCAGCAGTGCGATAACGGGGGCCGGGGAGCTGTTTTTT
TRBV20-1	few	TRBD2	TRBJ2-5	CSADLAEETQYF	TGCAGTGCTGACCTAGCGGAGGAGACCCAGTACTTC
TRBV7-9	NA	NA	TRBJ2-1	CASSSPGAREQFF	TGTGCCAGCAGCTCCCCAGGGGCCCGGGAGCAGTTCTTC
TRBV20-1	few	NA	TRBJ2-5	CSARSRGGGETQYF	TGCAGTGCTAGATCCAGGGGGGGTGGGGAGACCCAGTACTTC
TRBV9	NA	NA	TRBJ2-7	CASSVEGRGGEQYF	TGTGCCAGCAGCGTAGAGGGCAGGGGTGGCGAGCAGTACTTC
TRBV20-1	few	NA	TRBJ2-1	CSARVGGSGVNEQFF	TGCAGTGCTAGAGTGGGCGGGTCTGGGGTGAATGAGCAGTTCTTC
TRBV5-5	few	TRBD2	TRBJ2-5	CASSAEPGLAGGFQETQYF	TGTGCCAGCAGCGCGGAACCGGGACTAGCGGGGGGGTTTCAAGAGACCCAGTACTTC
TRBV6-5	NA	NA	TRBJ1-1	CASTGARAWNTEAFF	TGTGCCAGCACGGGGGCCAGGGCTTGGAACACTGAAGCTTTCTTT
TRBV18	NA	TRBD2	TRBJ2-7	CASSLLAGGFDEQYF	TGTGCCAGCTCACTGTTGGCGGGAGGGTTCGACGAGCAGTACTTC
TRBV12-3/TRBV12-4	NA	NA	TRBJ1-2	CASSLWGSYGYTF	TGTGCCAGCAGTTTATGGGGATCCTATGGCTACACCTTC